The following is a T cell receptor (beta chain) sequence with its context. Its antigen remains unidentified. The PCR had 60 Vbeta and 13 Jbeta primers. The repertoire was sequenced with immunoSEQ multiplex PCR; TCRdb's copy has only in-frame clones and lacks some. The table has roughly 200,000 clones, around four fifths seen once. This specimen comes from a study of cytomegalovirus exposure and HLA in healthy donors. Germline values: CDR1 SGHRS, CDR2 YFSETQ. The CDR3 is made up of 19 amino acids. The trim removed 0 bases at V and 5 bases at J, leaving 15 bases unmatched. Regarding the study as a whole: Presence/absence analyses took donor sequencing depth as roughly uniform. V- and J-gene trimming in TCR beta was tied to a missense DCLRE1C variant by an analysis performed later. A few CMV-associated chains were confirmed in vitro to be specific for CMV antigens. Later analysis reportedly placed an Asian-associated ancestry cluster below the approximately 700-donor mean in N-insertions.

The receptor comes from a woman aged 35 to 49 in good health and CMV-seronegative. This sequence joins TRBV5-1 and TRBJ2-3; TRBD2 matches at 10 bases. The specimen sequenced was PBMCs. CDR3 loop: CASSLGYGPSGGPGDTQYF. CDR3 nucleotide sequence: TGCGCCAGCAGCTTGGGGTATGGCCCTAGCGGGGGCCCCGGAGATACGCAGTATTTT.